Below are 17 T cell receptor beta chains sequenced from a single sample in a study of identical twins. TCRdb reanalysed the 5' RACE reads using MiXCR and keeps one entry per CDR3 protein. The sample gives some 570,000 distinct CDR3 sequences, about 20% of which show up once; approximately 0.5% is in the top ten. The same sample was also used in a study of yellow fever vaccine responses in identical twins.

The sequencing input was CD4+ T cells sorted from blood. The receptors shown here come from a young woman in good health.

This clonotype was detected a few times. The chain joins TRBV5-1 to TRBJ2-1; possible D gene TRBD2, 5 bases. The V end lost 0 bases, the J end lost 6 bases, and 13 bases lay between the germline ends. Germline CDR1 reads SGHRS; CDR2 reads YFSETQ. The CDR3 has 15 residues. The CDR3 bases are TGCGCCAGCAGCTTGGAAGGACTGAGGACCAATGAGCAGTTCTTC. It translates to CASSLEGLRTNEQFF.

There are a few counts of this clonotype. This chain links TRBV20-1 with TRBJ2-7; TRBD2 matches at 9 bases. CDR3 length: 18 residues. The germline gives CDR1 DFQATT, CDR2 SNEGSKA (reference sequence). After removal of 2 bases from V and 0 bases from J, the junction contained 14 bases not matched to a gene. The CDR3 DNA reads as TGCAGTGCTAGATCTGGGACTAGCCTATCAGGGGGCTCCTACGAGCAGTACTTC. Translating gives CSARSGTSLSGGSYEQYF.

The chain joins TRBV3-1 to TRBJ2-7; TRBD1 is a possible D gene (6 bases). V shed 7 bases and J shed 5 bases, with 15 bases lying between them. This CDR3 comprises 13 residues. CDR1 and CDR2 (germline): LGHDT, YNNKEL (reference sequence). CDR3 amino acids: CASKGAGAHEQYF. For the CDR3, the DNA is TGTGCCAGCAAAGGGGCAGGGGCCCACGAGCAGTACTTC.

V gene TRBV6-4 combines with J gene TRBJ2-1; 8 bases line up with TRBD2. The CDR3 covers 16 residues. Germline CDR1 is MRHNA and CDR2 is SNTAGT. The J segment lost 4 bases and the V segment lost 0 bases, leaving 5 bases of the junction unmatched. This CDR3 is CASSDSGVAGYNEQFF. CDR3 DNA: TGTGCCAGCAGTGACTCAGGGGTAGCGGGGTACAATGAGCAGTTCTTC.

This clonotype was counted between two and nine times. The V and J genes are TRBV6-1 and TRBJ1-2; no reliable D call. V was clipped by 6 bases and J by 3 bases, with 11 bases between them. The CDR3 sequence is 13 residues long. Germline CDR1 and CDR2: MNHNS and SASEGT. The CDR3 DNA reads TGTGCCAGCAGACTCCGTGGCGACTATGGCTACACCTTC. Protein product: CASRLRGDYGYTF.

The gene calls are TRBV20-1 and TRBJ1-1; the D is unclear. Trimming took 2 bases from V and 2 from J, leaving 9 bases between them. The CDR3 consists of 13 residues. Germline V gene lookup returns CDR1 DFQATT and CDR2 SNEGSKA (reference sequence). CDR3 protein: CSARKPVNTEAFF. The CDR3, as DNA: TGCAGTGCTAGAAAACCGGTAAACACTGAAGCTTTCTTT.

V and J are TRBV12-3 or TRBV12-4 and TRBJ2-1, with 11 bases lining up with TRBD1. V was pared by 3 bases and J by 13 bases, with 5 bases of the junction left unmatched. There are 13 residues in the CDR3. The CDR3 loop is CASSLGQGDQQFF. The CDR3 DNA follows: TGTGCCAGCAGTTTGGGACAGGGGGACCAACAGTTCTTC.

J is TRBJ1-6 and V is TRBV4-1; the match to TRBD1 covers 7 bases. In germline, CDR1 is MGHRA, CDR2 YSYEKL. V shed 4 bases, J shed 5 bases, and the junction held 8 bases outside the gene matches. The CDR3 loop spans 16 amino acids. The DNA of the CDR3 is TGCGCCAGCAGCCCCAAAGTGGGACAGAATAATTCACCCCTCCACTTT. It translates to CASSPKVGQNNSPLHF.

This clonotype occurred a few times. J is TRBJ2-1 and V is TRBV5-1, with 10 bases matching TRBD2. With 4 bases clipped from V and 5 bases from J, the junction kept 6 bases outside the gene matches. The CDR3 contains 15 residues. Germline CDR1 SGHRS, CDR2 YFSETQ. The CDR3 reads CASSPSSGSHNEQFF. DNA of the CDR3: TGCGCCAGCAGCCCTTCTAGCGGGAGCCACAATGAGCAGTTCTTC.

The rearrangement joins TRBV12-3 or TRBV12-4 to TRBJ1-3, with 12 positions matching TRBD1. Trimming at V came to 6 bases and at J to 0 bases, leaving 3 bases not matched to a gene. The CDR3 runs 16 residues. CDR3 loop: CASRSGQGASGNTIYF. The CDR3, as DNA: TGTGCCAGCAGATCGGGACAGGGGGCCTCTGGAAACACCATATATTTT.

This clonotype was observed a handful of times. V gene TRBV5-6 combines with J gene TRBJ2-7; 11 nucleotides line up with TRBD2. This CDR3 is 17 amino acids long. CDR1 and CDR2 from the germline V gene are SGHDT and YYEEEE. V lost 2 bases and J lost 3; bases outside the gene matches: 10. In DNA, the CDR3 is TGTGCCAGCAGCTTAGGGACTAGCGGAGAAATCGACTACGAGCAGTACGTC. As protein: CASSLGTSGEIDYEQYV.

This clonotype showed up just once. The chain links TRBV7-8 to TRBJ1-2; D is undetermined. V was pared by 5 bases and J by 7 bases, with 17 bases between. Looked up from germline, CDR1 is SGHVS and CDR2 is FQNEAQ. This CDR3 comprises 14 residues. CDR3 DNA: TGTGCCAGCAGCGGAAGGGTGGGTTTAGGTGGCTACACCTTC. It yields the protein CASSGRVGLGGYTF.

The V call is TRBV3-1, the J call TRBJ1-2; 7 nucleotides align to TRBD1. Germline-derived CDR1 and CDR2 are LGHDT and YNNKEL (reference sequence). This CDR3 has 14 amino acids. Trimming cost V 5 bases and J 3 bases; bases outside gene matches: 6. The CDR3 sequence: CASSLMTGYYGYTF. CDR3 coding DNA: TGTGCCAGCAGCTTAATGACAGGGTACTATGGCTACACCTTC.

This rearrangement joins TRBV7-7 to TRBJ2-5; D is unresolved. V was shortened by 4 bases and J by 5 bases, with 14 bases between the two germline ends. Germline values: CDR1 SSHAT, CDR2 FNYEAQ (reference sequence). This CDR3 spans 14 amino acids. CDR3 in amino acids: CASSSRGTSETQYF. In nucleotides, the CDR3 is TGTGCCAGCAGCTCTCGAGGTACATCGGAGACCCAGTACTTC. The full variable domain, completed using reference TRBV7-7 and TRBJ2-5, is GAGVSQSPRYKVTKRGQDVTLRCDPISSHATLYWYQQALGQGPEFLTYFNYEAQPDKSGLPSDRFSAERPEGSISTLTIQRTEQRDSAMYRCASSSRGTSETQYFGPGTRLLVL.

This clonotype occurred a few times. The rearrangement links TRBV12-3 or TRBV12-4 to TRBJ1-6; tentatively, D is TRBD1 (6 bases). The CDR3 has 14 amino acids. Trimming removed 3 bases from V and 3 bases from J, with 6 bases in between. This chain's CDR3 is CASSLDSYNSPLHF. DNA for the CDR3: TGTGCCAGCAGTTTGGACAGCTATAATTCACCCCTCCACTTT.

The chain is built from TRBV3-1 and TRBJ2-3; TRBD2 matches 12 bases. The CDR3 runs 17 residues. CDR1 and CDR2 from the germline V gene are LGHDT and YNNKEL (reference sequence). Trimming cost V 4 bases and J 6 bases; bases outside gene matches: 11. CDR3 in amino acids: CASSPQPSGGAVDTQYF. Here the CDR3 DNA reads TGTGCCAGCAGCCCCCAACCTAGCGGGGGGGCCGTGGATACGCAGTATTTT.

The CDR3 is CASSFRQGSTGELFF. CDR3 DNA: TGTGCCAGCAGTTTTCGGCAGGGCTCCACCGGGGAGCTGTTTTTT. This chain links TRBV6-2 or TRBV6-3 with TRBJ2-2, with D perhaps matching TRBD1 (5 bases). The CDR3 covers 15 residues. Germline CDR1 reads MNHEY; CDR2 reads SVGEGT. V was clipped by 4 bases and J by 4 bases, with 13 bases between them.